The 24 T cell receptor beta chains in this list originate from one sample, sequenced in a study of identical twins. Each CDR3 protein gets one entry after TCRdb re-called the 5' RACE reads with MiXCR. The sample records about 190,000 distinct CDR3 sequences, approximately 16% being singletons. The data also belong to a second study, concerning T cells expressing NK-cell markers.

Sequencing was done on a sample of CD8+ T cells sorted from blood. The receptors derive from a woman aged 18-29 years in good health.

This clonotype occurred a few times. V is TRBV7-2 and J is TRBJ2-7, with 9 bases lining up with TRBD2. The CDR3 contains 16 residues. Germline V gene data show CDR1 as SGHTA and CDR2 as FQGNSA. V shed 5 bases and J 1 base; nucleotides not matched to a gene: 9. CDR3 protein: CASSPGGSGRSYEQYF. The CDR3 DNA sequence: TGTGCCAGCAGCCCAGGGGGTAGCGGGAGATCCTACGAGCAGTACTTC.

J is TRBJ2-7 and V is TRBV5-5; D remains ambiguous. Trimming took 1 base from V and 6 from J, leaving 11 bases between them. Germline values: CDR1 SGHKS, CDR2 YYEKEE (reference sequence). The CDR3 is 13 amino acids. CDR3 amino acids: CASSLIHGVEQYF. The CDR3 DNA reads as TGTGCCAGCAGCTTGATCCATGGCGTCGAGCAGTACTTC.

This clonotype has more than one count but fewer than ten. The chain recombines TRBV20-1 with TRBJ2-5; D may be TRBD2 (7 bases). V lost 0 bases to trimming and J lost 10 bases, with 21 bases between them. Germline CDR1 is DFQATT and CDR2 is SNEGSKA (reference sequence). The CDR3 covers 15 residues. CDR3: CSARDLDRGALVQYF. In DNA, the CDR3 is TGCAGTGCTAGAGATCTTGATCGGGGGGCCCTGGTCCAGTACTTC.

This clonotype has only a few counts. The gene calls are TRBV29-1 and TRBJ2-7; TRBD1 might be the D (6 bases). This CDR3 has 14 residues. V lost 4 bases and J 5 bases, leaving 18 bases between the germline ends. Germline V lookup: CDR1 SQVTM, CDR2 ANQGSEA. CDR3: CSVGGPAGTHEQYF. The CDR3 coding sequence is TGCAGCGTTGGGGGGCCGGCAGGGACCCACGAGCAGTACTTC.

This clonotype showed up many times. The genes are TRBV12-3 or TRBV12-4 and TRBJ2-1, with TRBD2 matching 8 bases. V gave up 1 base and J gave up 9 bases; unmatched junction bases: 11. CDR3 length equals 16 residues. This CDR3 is CASSLVGSGTSSEQFF. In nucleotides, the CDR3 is TGTGCCAGCAGTTTAGTGGGTTCCGGGACTAGTAGTGAGCAGTTCTTC.

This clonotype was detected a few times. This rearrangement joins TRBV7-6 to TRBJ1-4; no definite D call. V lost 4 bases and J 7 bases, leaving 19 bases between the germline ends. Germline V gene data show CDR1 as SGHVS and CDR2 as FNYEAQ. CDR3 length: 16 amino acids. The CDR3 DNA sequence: TGTGCCAGCAGCTCTAGAGATGGGGAGATAGGTGAAAAACTGTTTTTT. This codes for CASSSRDGEIGEKLFF. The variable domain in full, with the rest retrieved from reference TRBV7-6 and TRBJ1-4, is GAGVSQSPRYKVTKRGQDVALRCDPISGHVSLYWYRQALGQGPEFLTYFNYEAQQDKSGLPNDRFSAERPEGSISTLTIQRTEQRDSAMYRCASSSRDGEIGEKLFFGSGTQLSVL.

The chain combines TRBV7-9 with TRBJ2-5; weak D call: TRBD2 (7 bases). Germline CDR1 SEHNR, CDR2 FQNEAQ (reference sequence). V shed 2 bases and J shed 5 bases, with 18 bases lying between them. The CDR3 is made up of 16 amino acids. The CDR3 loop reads CASSLSAGAVWETQYF. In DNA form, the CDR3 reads TGTGCCAGCAGCTTATCCGCGGGGGCAGTCTGGGAGACCCAGTACTTC.

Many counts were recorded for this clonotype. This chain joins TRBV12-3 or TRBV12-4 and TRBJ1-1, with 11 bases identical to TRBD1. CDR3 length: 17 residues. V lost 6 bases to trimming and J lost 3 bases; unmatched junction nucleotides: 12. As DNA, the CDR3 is TGTGCCAGCAGCAACACGGGACAGGGGGAGAAGTACACTGAAGCTTTCTTT. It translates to CASSNTGQGEKYTEAFF.

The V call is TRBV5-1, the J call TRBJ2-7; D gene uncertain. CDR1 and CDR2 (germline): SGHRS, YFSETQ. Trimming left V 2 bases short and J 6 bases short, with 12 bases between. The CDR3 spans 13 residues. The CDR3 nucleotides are TGCGCCAGCAGCTTCCCATCCCACCCCGAGCAGTACTTC. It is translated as CASSFPSHPEQYF.

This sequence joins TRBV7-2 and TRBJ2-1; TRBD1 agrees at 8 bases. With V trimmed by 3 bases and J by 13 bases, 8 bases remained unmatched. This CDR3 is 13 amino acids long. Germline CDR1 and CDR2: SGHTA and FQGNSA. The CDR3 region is CASSLVTGALQFF. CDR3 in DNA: TGTGCCAGCAGCTTGGTGACAGGGGCCCTCCAGTTCTTC.

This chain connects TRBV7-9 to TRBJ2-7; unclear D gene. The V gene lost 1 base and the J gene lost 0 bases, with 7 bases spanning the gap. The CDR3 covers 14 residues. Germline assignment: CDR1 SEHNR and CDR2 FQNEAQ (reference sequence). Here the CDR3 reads CASSLVASSYEQYF. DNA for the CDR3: TGTGCCAGCAGCTTAGTTGCTAGCTCCTACGAGCAGTACTTC.

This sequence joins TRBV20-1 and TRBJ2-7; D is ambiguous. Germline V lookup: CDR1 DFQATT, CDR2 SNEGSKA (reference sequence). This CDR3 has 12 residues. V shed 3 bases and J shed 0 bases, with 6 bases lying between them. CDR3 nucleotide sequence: TGCAGTGCTAGGGGCATCTCCTACGAGCAGTACTTC. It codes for CSARGISYEQYF.

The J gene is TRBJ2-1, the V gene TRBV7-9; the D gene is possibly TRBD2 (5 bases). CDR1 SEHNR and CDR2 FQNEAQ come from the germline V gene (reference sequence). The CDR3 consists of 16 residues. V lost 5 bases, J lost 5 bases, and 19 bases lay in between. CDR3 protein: CASSPPWGARNNEQFF. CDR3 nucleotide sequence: TGTGCCAGCAGCCCCCCGTGGGGAGCCAGGAACAATGAGCAGTTCTTC.

CDR3 sequence (DNA): TGTGCCAGCAGCTTCGGCAGAGGCAATCAGCCCCAGCATTTT. It codes for CASSFGRGNQPQHF. The V call is TRBV7-8, the J call TRBJ1-5; D unclear. CDR1 and CDR2 from the germline V gene are SGHVS and FQNEAQ. The V gene lost 3 bases and the J gene lost 2 bases, with 8 bases spanning the gap. This CDR3 comprises 14 residues.

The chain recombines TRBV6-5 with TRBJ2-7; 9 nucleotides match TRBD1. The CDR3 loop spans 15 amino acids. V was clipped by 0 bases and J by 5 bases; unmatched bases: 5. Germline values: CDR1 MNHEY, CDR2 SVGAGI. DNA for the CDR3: TGTGCCAGCAGTTACTCAGGACAGGGGAAAAACGAGCAGTACTTC. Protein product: CASSYSGQGKNEQYF.

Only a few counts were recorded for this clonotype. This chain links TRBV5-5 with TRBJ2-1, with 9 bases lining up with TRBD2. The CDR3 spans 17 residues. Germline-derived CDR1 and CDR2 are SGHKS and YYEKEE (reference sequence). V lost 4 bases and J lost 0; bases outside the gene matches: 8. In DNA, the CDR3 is TGTGCCAGCAGCCACACGCTAGCGGGGTCCTCCTACAATGAGCAGTTCTTC. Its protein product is CASSHTLAGSSYNEQFF.

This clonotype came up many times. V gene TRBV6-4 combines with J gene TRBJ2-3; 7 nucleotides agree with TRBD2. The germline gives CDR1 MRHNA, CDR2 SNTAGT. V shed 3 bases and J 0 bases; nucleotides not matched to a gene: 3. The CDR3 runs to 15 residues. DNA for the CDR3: TGTGCCAGCAGTGAGTCAGCGGGGAGCACAGATACGCAGTATTTT. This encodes CASSESAGSTDTQYF.

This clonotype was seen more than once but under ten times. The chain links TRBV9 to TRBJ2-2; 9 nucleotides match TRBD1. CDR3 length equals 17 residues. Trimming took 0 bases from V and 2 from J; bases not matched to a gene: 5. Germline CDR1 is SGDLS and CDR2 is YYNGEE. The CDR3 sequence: CASSVDRTGANTGELFF. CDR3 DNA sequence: TGTGCCAGCAGCGTAGATAGGACAGGGGCCAACACCGGGGAGCTGTTTTTT.

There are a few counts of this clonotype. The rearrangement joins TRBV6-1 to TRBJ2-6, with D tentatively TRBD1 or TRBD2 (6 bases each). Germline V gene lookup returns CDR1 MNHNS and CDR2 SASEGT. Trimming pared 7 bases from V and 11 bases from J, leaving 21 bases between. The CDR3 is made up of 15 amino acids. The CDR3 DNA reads TGTGCCAGCACCGAACAGGGTGGGGGGCTCGACGTCCTGACTTTC. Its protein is CASTEQGGGLDVLTF.

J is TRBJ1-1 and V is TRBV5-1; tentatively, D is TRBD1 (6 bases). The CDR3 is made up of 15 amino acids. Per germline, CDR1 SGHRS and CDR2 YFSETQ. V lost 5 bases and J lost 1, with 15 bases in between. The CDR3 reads CASRRSGQPNTEAFF. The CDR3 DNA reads TGCGCCAGCAGGCGTTCGGGACAACCGAACACTGAAGCTTTCTTT.

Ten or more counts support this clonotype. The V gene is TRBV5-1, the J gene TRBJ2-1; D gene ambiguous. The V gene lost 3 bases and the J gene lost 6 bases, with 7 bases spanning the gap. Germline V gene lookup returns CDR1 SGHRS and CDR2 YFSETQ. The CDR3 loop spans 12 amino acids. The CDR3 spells CASSSSGNEQFF. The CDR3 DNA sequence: TGCGCCAGCAGCTCTTCGGGCAATGAGCAGTTCTTC.

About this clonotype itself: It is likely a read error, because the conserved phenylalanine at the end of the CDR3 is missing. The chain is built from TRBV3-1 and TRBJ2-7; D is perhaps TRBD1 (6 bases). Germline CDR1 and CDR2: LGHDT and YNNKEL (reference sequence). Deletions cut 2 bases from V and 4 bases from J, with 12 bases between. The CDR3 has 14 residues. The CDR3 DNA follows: TGTGCCAGCAGCCAATCAGGGGACCCTTACGAGCAGTACTCC. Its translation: CASSQSGDPYEQYS.

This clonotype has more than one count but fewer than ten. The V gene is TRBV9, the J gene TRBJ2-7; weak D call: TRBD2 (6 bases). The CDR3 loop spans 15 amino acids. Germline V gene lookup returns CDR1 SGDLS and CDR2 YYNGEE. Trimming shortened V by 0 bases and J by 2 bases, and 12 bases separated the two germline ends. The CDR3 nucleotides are TGTGCCAGCAGCGTAGGAGGCGGGAACACCTACGAGCAGTACTTC. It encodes CASSVGGGNTYEQYF. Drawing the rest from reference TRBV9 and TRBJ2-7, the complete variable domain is DSGVTQTPKHLITATGQRVTLRCSPRSGDLSVYWYQQSLDQGLQFLIQYYNGEERAKGNILERFSAQQFPDLHSELNLSSLELGDSALYFCASSVGGGNTYEQYFGPGTRLTVT.

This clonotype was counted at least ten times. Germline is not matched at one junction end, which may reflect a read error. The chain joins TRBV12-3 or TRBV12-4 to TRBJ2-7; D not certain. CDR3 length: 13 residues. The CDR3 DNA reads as TGTGCCAGCAGTTTGATGACTGGTATAGCTCTAAACTTC. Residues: CASSLMTGIALNF.